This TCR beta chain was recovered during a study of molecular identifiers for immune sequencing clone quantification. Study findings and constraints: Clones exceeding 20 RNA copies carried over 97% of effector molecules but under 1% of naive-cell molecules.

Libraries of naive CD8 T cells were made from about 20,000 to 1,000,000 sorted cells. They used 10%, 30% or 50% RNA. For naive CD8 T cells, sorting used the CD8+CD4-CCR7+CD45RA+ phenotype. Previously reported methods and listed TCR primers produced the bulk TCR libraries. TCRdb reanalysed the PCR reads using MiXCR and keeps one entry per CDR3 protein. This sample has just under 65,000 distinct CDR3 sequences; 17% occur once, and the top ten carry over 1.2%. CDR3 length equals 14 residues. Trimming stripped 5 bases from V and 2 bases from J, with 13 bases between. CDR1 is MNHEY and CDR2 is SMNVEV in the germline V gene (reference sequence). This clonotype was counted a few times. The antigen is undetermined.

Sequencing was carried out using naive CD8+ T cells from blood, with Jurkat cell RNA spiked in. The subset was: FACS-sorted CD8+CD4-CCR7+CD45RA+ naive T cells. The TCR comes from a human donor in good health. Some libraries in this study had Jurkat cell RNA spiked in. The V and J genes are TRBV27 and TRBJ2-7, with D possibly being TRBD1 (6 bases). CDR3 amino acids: CASSPAGDPYEQYF. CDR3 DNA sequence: TGTGCCAGCAGTCCGGCAGGGGATCCCTACGAGCAGTACTTC.